The clone carrying this T cell receptor (beta chain) occurred a few times. TCRdb analysed the RT-PCR reads with MiXCR anew, one entry per CDR3 protein. The data show more than 450,000 distinct CDR3 sequences, around 11% seen once. This entry comes from a study of response to subunit inactivated influenza vaccine. The CDR3 length is 14 residues. Germline V gene data show CDR1 as MNHNS and CDR2 as SASEGT. The trim removed 4 bases at V and 4 bases at J, leaving 5 bases unmatched. Separately, the same data were catalogued under a study of T cells expressing NK-cell markers. From that study: UMI-tagged 5'RACE template switching yielded the TCR beta cDNA. Researchers got TCR beta repertoires out of sorted CD3+CD56+NKG2C+, CD3+CD56+NKG2C- and CD3+CD56-NKG2C+ T cells. Seven HCMV-seropositive donors and one seronegative donor made up the eight sequenced donors. Dominant NKG2C+ clonotype frequencies of roughly 1.0-8% of CD8+ T cells were measured in six or seven donors. These same clonotypes (in a handful of donors) also led the CD3+CD56-NKG2C+ fraction.

V usage is TRBV6-1 and J usage is TRBJ2-3, with TRBD2 matching 7 bases. This TCR came from a man between 45 and 60 years old who received an inactivated influenza vaccine. Material: PBMCs from blood, obtained on the day of vaccination. CDR3 bases: TGTGCCAGCAGTGGCCTGGGGGGGGCAGATACGCAGTATTTT. Its protein product is CASSGLGGADTQYF.